This T cell receptor beta chain was profiled in a study of cytomegalovirus exposure and HLA in healthy donors (dated by TCRdb to the late 2010s). About the investigation overall: An earlier analysis of roughly 500 of the donors reported over 250 Gb of sequence data and around 110 million unique TCR beta sequences obtained from about 180 million T cells. A handful of DR-DQ haplotypes were treated as single units for association and clustering because of strong linkage in the cohort. Every repertoire in the discovery cohort had been generated on one and the same sequencing platform. A separate validation cohort of roughly 110 different subjects was used in addition to the roughly 700-subject first cohort. The study was designed to test whether signatures of past pathogen exposure could be identified by cataloging public T cell receptors. The number of typed donors differed by locus: about 620-630 for A, B, C, DRB1 and DQB1; 500 to 550 for DQA1; approximately 600 for DPA1; and roughly 490 for DPB1. A later analysis re-analyzed previously published TCR beta repertoires from 600 to 850 donors and added high-resolution HLA genotyping to study TCR occurrence patterns. The genetic ancestry cluster associated with self-reported Caucasian donors included 80% to 90% of the 398 genotyped donors. Roughly 300 gigabases of sequencing data and roughly 90 million unique TCR sequences were included in an early release covering about 700 HLA-typed donors. To decide whether each TCR beta V gene segment behaved as functional or pseudogenic, an earlier analysis of several hundred of the donors relied on high-throughput TCR beta sequencing. Donor age, sex, ethnicity and CMV serostatus were collected together with the repertoire data. To predict cytomegalovirus infection status, the study brought together high-throughput TCR immunosequencing, statistical association of individual TCRs with disease status, and machine learning. On average, approximately 250,000 unique TCR beta nucleotide sequences were sequenced per donor among a few hundred genotyped donors of the cohort, with around 19% of those sequences being non-productive. A later genetic analysis took genome-wide SNP genotypes for about 65% of the 666 donors and used that subset as a discovery cohort. Rather than using new phenotypic data, the later analysis identified candidate immune exposures from TCR beta sequences and from how often those sequences occurred across donors. Class I and class II HLA loci were covered by the typing at four-digit resolution. The T cell repertoires of several hundred subjects were profiled by immunosequencing and related to cytomegalovirus serostatus. What the work shows at the level of the full study, not this receptor alone: A later analysis found that HLA-associated TCR beta chains were more clonally expanded and had lower generation probabilities than equally common non-associated chains. Specific HLA alleles were associated with over 15,000 TCR beta sequences at a false discovery rate of 0.05 in a later analysis. In a later genetic analysis, fewer N-insertions in productive TCRs were reported among donors in an Asian-associated ancestry cluster than the roughly 700-donor mean. Strong co-occurrence of HLA alleles, especially DR and DQ, made assigning TCR associations to individual alleles difficult. The 87-base-pair reads could not distinguish some IMGT-functional V segments, including TRBV6-2 and TRBV6-3, so those segments were excluded. The authors suggested that the approach could potentially be extended to other disease states and immunological phenotypes. Immune exposure information for the cohort was limited to CMV serostatus. Linkage disequilibrium might explain the correlated functional status among segregating V segments, but an unknown experimental factor could not be ruled out. A further reported finding was that TCR beta sequences accurately predicted the HLA-A and HLA-B alleles for most subjects in the first cohort. A few of the identified cytomegalovirus-associated TCR beta chains were confirmed in vitro to be specific for cytomegalovirus antigens. Most CMV-associated TCR beta chains appeared to be HLA-restricted in a later analysis, and the HLA associations seemed to be driven largely by CMV exposure. The presence/absence analyses assumed that sequencing depth was roughly uniform across donors, and that assumption may not be true. In the study, 150 to 200 TCR beta chains were listed as associated with cytomegalovirus. The classifier was reported to diagnose cytomegalovirus status with high specificity and sensitivity in both the original and validation cohorts. Because some donors lacked HLA typing at each locus, the association tests relied only on the typed subset. A later analysis found that TCR association rates varied across HLA loci, with DRB1 alleles showing the most associated TCRs and HLA-C alleles the fewest. Only TCR beta chains were sequenced in this cohort, and the absence of alpha or paired-chain data limited detectable features. According to a later analysis, parvovirus B19, influenza, CMV and Epstein-Barr virus appeared linked to several top co-occurrence clusters. A cluster of highly shared sequence variants was judged likely to represent a technical artifact of the sequencing pipeline. Most TCR sequences were observed very rarely across donors, whereas some public TCRs were present in many individuals. An association between a missense DCLRE1C variant and V-gene and J-gene trimming of TCR beta chains was found in a later genetic analysis and replicated in an independent cohort. Approximately 18 rarely observed V segments, including chromosome 9 orphons, were excluded from the earlier analysis of about 610 of the donors because counts were too low. Broadly in line with IMGT annotations, most TCR beta V segments showed up in productive rearrangements about 87% or about 30% of the time in an earlier analysis of several hundred of the donors.

With regard to this clone: This receptor's antigen is unknown. Base qualities are missing; no much larger clone stands one base away.

The CDR3 goes from the cysteine to the phenylalanine over 14 residues. The only DNA kept is the CDR3, 42 bases in frame from the first base. CDR1 and CDR2 are drawn from the germline V gene: SGDLS, YYNGEE. Cut back by 4 bases and 4 bases, the V and J ends lie 11 bases apart. The cohort comprised 710 or so healthy bone marrow donors. At the time of sampling, all cohort members were nominally healthy, though unrecorded immune exposures were likely present. The donor was CMV seronegative and was included in the group of under 450 seronegative cohort members. Each donor provided a peripheral blood sample, and peripheral blood mononuclear cells were used for TCR beta sequencing. The Qiagen DNeasy Blood Extraction Kit was used to extract genomic DNA from the blood cell samples. Library prep was done by the immunoSEQ multiplex PCR assay. A mixture of 60 forward primers for TCR Vbeta segments and 13 reverse primers for TCR Jbeta segments was used in the multiplex PCR. Amplification of the CDR3 region of rearranged TCR beta genes was performed with a multiplex PCR assay on genomic DNA. Amplified TCR beta libraries were sequenced as 87-base-pair reads on the Illumina HiSeq System. Per the source publication's procedure: In a later analysis, tens of millions of unique TCR beta chains were counted across the approximately 640 repertoires, and roughly 9.9 million of these chains were shared by at least two donors. Raw reads were error-corrected and collapsed into unique sequences by a nearest-neighbor algorithm in which closely related sequences were merged to remove PCR and sequencing errors. V, D and J gene segments were assigned by aligning CDR3 sequences to IMGT reference sequences. For a sequence to be retained, a match of at least six nucleotides was required to both a V gene segment and a J gene segment. Rearrangements were classified as productive when the CDR3 lacked stop codons and remained in frame with V and J, and all other rearrangements were classified as non-productive. Following IMGT convention, CDR3 was defined as the stretch from the second conserved V-encoded cysteine to the conserved J-encoded phenylalanine. Sequences without an unambiguous match to a single V gene segment were excluded from the earlier analysis of a few hundred of the donors. In an earlier analysis of almost 600 of the donors, a V segment was called functional when productive rearrangements were above 56.7%, and segregating when the standard deviation between donors exceeded 5%. To diagnose cytomegalovirus status from the catalog of TCR beta chain sequences, a statistical classification framework was built. V and J gene assignment, in a later analysis, came from comparing TCR nucleotide sequences with IMGT/GENE-DB human TR gene sequences. Using the TCRdist pipeline, a later analysis assigned CDR3 sequences along with most-parsimonious VDJ recombination scenarios. In a later analysis, each TCR beta chain was defined by its CDR3 amino acid sequence together with its V-gene family, and reads lacking a unique V-gene family were excluded. A later analysis removed several hundred highly shared, low-generation-probability nucleotide sequences to deal with suspected cross-contamination and a sequencing artifact. For each public chain, a later analysis derived a clonal expansion index from normalized ranks of inferred template counts within each repertoire. A later analysis computed generation probabilities with a VDJ recombination model fitted to out-of-frame rearrangements, and checked the results against IGoR. In a later analysis, TCR-TCR, TCR-HLA and TCR-CMV co-occurrence was scored with hypergeometric tests, and a repertoire-size bias correction was applied to TCR pairs. In a later analysis, false discovery rates were estimated by permuting HLA or CMV assignments 20 times. In a later analysis, co-occurring TCRs were grouped using DBSCAN, and TCRdist sequence similarity was added for clustering within HLA-allele-positive subsets. Repertoires with fewer than 30,000 or more than 120,000 public chains were left out of co-occurrence clustering, as were four to six repertoires with anomalous nucleotide sharing. The clones in this table, taken by TCRdb from immuneACCESS, are in-frame only. Not every clone is retained; where verified, under half of the shortfall comes from an unresolved V gene, and the cause of the rest is unknown. V and J calls and clone size are those listed in that table; D and trimming were worked out from the DNA. In this sample the table shows under 200,000 clones, approximately 80% of which occur a single time. The ten largest clones represent less than 2% of the sample.

The origin of this receptor is a woman under 40 in good health and CMV-seronegative. The sequenced sample consisted of PBMCs. This chain joins TRBV9 to TRBJ1-4; no D gene call is confident. The CDR3 reads CASSPVTNNEKLFF. The nucleotide sequence reads TGTGCCAGCAGCCCGGTGACAAATAATGAAAAACTGTTTTTT.